The 2 T cell receptor beta chains reported below all come from one sample, sequenced in a study of T cells in women clearing cervical HPV infection. Sequencing used immunoSEQ multiplex PCR; TCRdb keeps in-frame clones, though not all of them. Listed are 20,000 or so clones; about 3.3% falls within the top ten. Sample: blood buffy coat. These receptors were collected from a woman between 18 and 70 years old with a cervical HPV16 infection that either progressed to CIN3+ or cleared (not recorded which).

Points on this clone: The CDR3 end falls 3 residues outside the read, so it is completed with the germline J gene. The rearrangement uses TRBV28 and TRBJ2-7; D remains ambiguous. Trimming took off 4 bases at V and 2 bases at J, with 9 bases between the two ends. This CDR3 comprises 13 residues. Germline V gene data show CDR1 as MDHEN and CDR2 as SYDVKM. The covered CDR3 bases are TGTGCCAGCAGTTCCCGTTTCCCCTACGAG. Protein product: CASSSRFPYE. The CDR3 as a whole reads CASSSRFPYEQYF.

Of note for this clone: The read terminates 3 residues before the CDR3 end, so the remaining end is supplied by the germline J gene. The chain joins TRBV6-2 or TRBV6-3 to TRBJ1-2, with D perhaps matching TRBD1 (6 bases). The CDR3 length is 13 residues. CDR1 and CDR2 (germline): MNHEY, SVGEGT. CDR3 DNA (partial): TGTGCCAGCAGTTACTCGGGGGCTAACGGC. This sequence encodes CASSYSGANG. The complete CDR3 sequence is CASSYSGANGYTF.